The 25 T cell receptor beta chains listed next were all sequenced from one sample in a study of tumor-infiltrating lymphocytes in primary liver carcinoma. Investigators took RNA and DNA out together from 20-30 mg of unsorted bulk tissue. TCR beta cDNA was prepared out of roughly 0.5 ug total RNA by means of a constant-region primer. Modified slightly, ARM-PCR produced TCR beta libraries over three nested multiplex PCR rounds. TRBV1-TRBV30 forward primers paired with a C-beta reverse primer drove the first two PCR rounds, about 9 cycles each. Using its own MiXCR run on the multiplex PCR reads, TCRdb lists one record per CDR3 protein. Of approximately 79,000 distinct CDR3 sequences in the sample, roughly three quarters were seen once. The sequencing sample was made of liver tumor tissue from sampling region 4. Subset specified: tumor region T4, right-lateral pole. The receptors originated from a middle-aged man with primary liver carcinoma and hepatitis B virus infection.

The V gene is TRBV6-2 or TRBV6-3, the J gene TRBJ2-7; 13 bases are shared with TRBD2. The CDR3 extends over 15 amino acids. Germline-derived CDR1 and CDR2 are MNHEY and SVGEGT. CDR3 bases: TGTGTCAGTAGACCCGGGACTAGCGGGGCGTACGAGCAGTACTTC. Its translation: CVSRPGTSGAYEQYF.

Points on this clonotype: The CDR3 carries no conserved terminal phenylalanine or tryptophan, so it likely arises from a read error. V usage is TRBV11-3 and J usage is TRBJ2-5; D tentatively reads TRBD1 or TRBD2 (5 bases each). The germline V gene encodes CDR1 SGHNT and CDR2 YENEEA. The length of the CDR3 is 13 residues. CDR3 DNA: TGTGCTAGCAGCAGAGGGACCATAGAGACCCAGTACCTC. Amino acids: CASSRGTIETQYL.

Within the sample, this clonotype is medium-sized. The J gene is TRBJ2-7, the V gene TRBV29-1, with 9 bases fitting TRBD1. Germline CDR1 reads SQVTM; CDR2 reads ANQGSEA. CDR3 size: 14 residues. V lost 5 bases, J lost 2 bases, and 7 bases stayed unmatched. CDR3 protein: CSVITGGSPYEQYF. The DNA of the CDR3 is TGCAGCGTTATAACAGGGGGCAGCCCCTACGAGCAGTACTTC.

Worth noting for this clonotype: One junction end does not reproduce the germline sequence, and a read error may be involved. J is TRBJ2-1 and V is TRBV6-5; TRBD2 aligns across 8 bases. The CDR3 spans 15 residues. Germline values: CDR1 MNHEY, CDR2 SVGAGI. The CDR3 sequence: CVSSVLAGSYNEQFF. CDR3 sequence (DNA): TGTGTCAGCAGTGTATTAGCGGGATCCTACAATGAGCAGTTCTTC.

A note on this clonotype: A read error may produce the germline difference seen at one junction end. The genes are TRBV7-9 and TRBJ2-6; maybe TRBD1 (5 bases). There are 15 residues in the CDR3. In germline, CDR1 is SEHNR, CDR2 FQNEAQ (reference sequence). CDR3 residues: CASTREDSGANVLTF. DNA of the CDR3: TGTGCCAGCACCAGGGAAGACTCTGGGGCTAACGTCCTGACTTTC.

Of note for this clonotype: This may be a read error: a much more frequent sequence differs by one nucleotide. Since no conserved phenylalanine or tryptophan closes the CDR3, a read error is the likely cause. This rearrangement joins TRBV29-1 to TRBJ2-7, with 11 bases matching TRBD2. The germline CDR1 and CDR2 sequences are SQVTM and ANQGSEA. CDR3 size: 17 residues. The V gene end was trimmed by 4 bases and the J gene end by 3 bases; junction bases not matched to a gene: 14. CDR3 sequence: CSVAVVGTSGWGYEQYL. The CDR3 nucleotides read TGCAGCGTTGCGGTGGTTGGGACTAGCGGTTGGGGCTACGAGCAGTACTTA.

CDR3 in amino acids: CANNPDPEVAKYF. CDR3 DNA sequence: TGTGCCAACAACCCGGACCCAGAGGTGGCCAAGTACTTC. This sequence joins TRBV11-2 and TRBJ2-5; D gene ambiguous. The germline CDR1 and CDR2 sequences are SGHAT and FQNNGV. This CDR3 has 13 amino acids. V lost 10 bases and J lost 12, with 24 bases in between.

In regard to this clonotype: At one boundary the junction diverges from the germline segment, which might be a read error. V usage is TRBV7-8 and J usage is TRBJ2-1, with 8 bases matching TRBD2. Germline CDR1 reads SGHVS; CDR2 reads FQNEAQ. This CDR3 has 15 amino acids. Here the CDR3 reads CAGSKRGLAENEQFF. The DNA for the CDR3 is TGTGCCGGCAGCAAAAGAGGACTAGCAGAGAATGAGCAGTTCTTC.

The CDR3 sequence: CASSPTSGNSGQYF. Written as DNA, the CDR3 is TGTGCCAGCAGTCCGACTAGTGGGAATTCTGGGCAGTACTTC. The genes are TRBV6-2 or TRBV6-3 and TRBJ2-7; tentatively, D is TRBD2 (6 bases). Trimming took 5 bases from V and 9 from J, leaving 20 bases between them. Per germline, CDR1 MNHEY and CDR2 SVGEGT. The CDR3 loop spans 14 amino acids.

This clonotype is a singleton in its sample. Likely a read error: the CDR3 ends without its conserved phenylalanine or tryptophan. The rearrangement joins TRBV7-9 to TRBJ1-5, with D tentatively TRBD1 (6 bases). With 5 bases removed from V and 7 bases from J, the gap between germline ends came to 12 bases. Germline V gene lookup returns CDR1 SEHNR and CDR2 FQNEAQ (reference sequence). CDR3 length: 13 amino acids. CDR3 region: CASSNREIQPQHL. As DNA, the CDR3 is TGTGCCAGCAGCAACAGGGAGATCCAGCCCCAGCATTTG.

This clonotype was observed many times. The genes are TRBV14 and TRBJ2-3, with D perhaps assigned TRBD1 or TRBD2 (5 bases each). V lost 3 bases to trimming and J lost 0 bases, with 16 bases between them. The CDR3 spans 17 residues. Germline CDR1 SGHDN, CDR2 FVKESK. The CDR3 protein is CASSHNPGTTSTDTQYF. The CDR3 nucleotides are TGTGCCAGCAGCCATAATCCCGGGACCACTAGCACAGATACGCAGTATTTT.

Comments on this clonotype: Sequence at one end of the junction differs from germline and may be a read error. The rearrangement joins TRBV5-4 to TRBJ2-1, with 16 bases fitting TRBD2. This CDR3 is built from 18 residues. Germline V CDR1 and CDR2: SGHNT, YYREEE (reference sequence). The CDR3 DNA sequence: TGTGACAGCAGCGCGGGACTAGCGGGAGGGACCCCCTACAATGAACAGTTCTTC. Its translation is CDSSAGLAGGTPYNEQFF.

The count of this clonotype is one. The conserved phenylalanine or tryptophan normally closing the CDR3 is absent here, so this likely arose from a read error. The DNA is left out, because the CDR3 cannot be placed on it with certainty; the CDR3 is given as TCRdb lists it. Here the CDR3 reads CASCYSSTSGRGGGFI. The V and J genes are TRBV11-2 and TRBJ2-1; TRBD2, the table's D call, lacks a check against the DNA. The germline gives CDR1 SGHAT, CDR2 FQNNGV. Ends included, the CDR3 has 16 residues.

J is TRBJ2-3 and V is TRBV28; tentative D call: TRBD1 (5 bases). This CDR3 spans 18 amino acids. Trimming stripped 5 bases from V and 1 base from J, with 22 bases between. Per the germline V gene, CDR1 is MDHEN and CDR2 is SYDVKM. CDR3 amino acids: CASSTPYGLDKGTDTQYF. CDR3 bases: TGTGCCAGCAGTACTCCATACGGATTGGACAAGGGCACAGATACGCAGTATTTT.

This clonotype has a single count. A junction boundary mismatches the germline segment, possibly from a read error. The chain recombines TRBV11-2 with TRBJ2-3; the match to TRBD1 covers 7 bases. Germline V gives CDR1 SGHAT, CDR2 FQNNGV. The length of the CDR3 is 14 residues. As DNA, the CDR3 is TGTGTCAGCAGCTTTCGGGACAGCATGGATACGCAGTATTTT. Amino acids: CVSSFRDSMDTQYF.

This chain uses TRBV20-1 with TRBJ2-1; TRBD1 is a possible D gene (5 bases). The length of the CDR3 is 15 residues. Trimming left V 7 bases short and J 2 bases short, with 18 bases between. Germline CDR1 reads DFQATT; CDR2 reads SNEGSKA (reference sequence). For the CDR3, the DNA is TGCAGTGTTAACGACGGACAATTACCCTACAATGAGCAGTTCTTC. Translated, it gives CSVNDGQLPYNEQFF.

Notes on this clonotype: A much bigger clone sits one base away, suggesting this may be a read error. The chain carries TRBV7-9 and TRBJ2-1; D call uncertain. Germline loops: CDR1 SEHNR, CDR2 FQNEAQ (reference sequence). CDR3 size: 11 residues. CDR3 nucleotides: TGTGCCAGCAGCTCATACAATGATCAGTTCTTC. Encoded protein: CASSSYNDQFF.

This chain joins TRBV11-2 and TRBJ1-2; D is uncertain. Germline V gives CDR1 SGHAT, CDR2 FQNNGV. This CDR3 spans 15 amino acids. The ends were cut back, 1 base at V and 0 bases at J, with 9 bases in the middle. The CDR3 reads CASSLVPDANYGYTF. The CDR3 DNA reads as TGTGCCAGCAGCTTAGTGCCCGATGCTAACTATGGCTACACCTTC.

A remark on this clonotype: Compared with germline, one end of the junction differs, possibly owing to a read error. This chain joins TRBV29-1 and TRBJ2-1, with D perhaps assigned TRBD1 or TRBD2 (5 bases each). This CDR3 region has 14 residues. Germline values: CDR1 SQVTM, CDR2 ANQGSEA. The CDR3, as DNA: TGCAGTGTTGAGGGCCGGGGACGGTACAATGAGCAGTTCTTC. Translation gives CSVEGRGRYNEQFF.

On this clonotype: At one boundary the junction diverges from the germline segment, which might be a read error. The V call is TRBV30, the J call TRBJ2-1; a possible D gene is TRBD2 (5 bases). Germline CDR1 and CDR2: GTSNPN and SVGIG (reference sequence). The CDR3 loop spans 11 amino acids. DNA for the CDR3: TGTGCTTGGAGGTCCTACAATGAGCAGTTCTTC. Its protein product is CAWRSYNEQFF.

Comment on this clonotype: The junction does not match germline at one end; this may be a read error. The chain is built from TRBV4-1 and TRBJ2-6, with 10 bases aligning to TRBD1. Germline CDR1 reads MGHRA; CDR2 reads YSYEKL. CDR3 length: 17 residues. The CDR3: CASSDRDRGFGANVLIF. For the CDR3, the DNA is TGCGCCAGCAGCGACCGGGACAGGGGTTTTGGGGCCAACGTCCTGATTTTC.

In the case of this clonotype: Here the CDR3 omits its conserved ending phenylalanine or tryptophan, so a read error is the likely source. The chain is built from TRBV13 and TRBJ2-7; 10 nucleotides align to TRBD1. Germline CDR1 and CDR2: PRHDT and FYEKMQ (reference sequence). Unmatched junction bases numbered 8, after V lost 9 bases and J lost 3 bases. The CDR3 length is 14 residues. CDR3 DNA sequence: TGTGCCAGGAGCCCCCGGGACAGGGGCTACGAGCAGTACCTC. Amino acids: CARSPRDRGYEQYL.

V and J are TRBV20-1 and TRBJ1-6; weak D call: TRBD1 (6 bases). Germline values: CDR1 DFQATT, CDR2 SNEGSKA (reference sequence). The CDR3 runs 14 residues. Trimming pared 2 bases from V and 9 bases from J, leaving 14 bases between. CDR3 bases: TGCAGTGCTAGAAGGACAGACACAAGTTCACCCCTCCACTTT. This sequence encodes CSARRTDTSSPLHF.

On this clonotype: The conserved final phenylalanine or tryptophan is absent from the CDR3, which likely points to a read error. The DNA is omitted, as the CDR3 cannot be located on it reliably, and the CDR3 follows TCRdb's listing. The gene calls are TRBV13 and TRBJ2-7; TRBD1 is taken as the D call from the table, unchecked against the DNA. Germline lookup yields CDR1 PRHDT and CDR2 FYEKMQ (reference sequence). The CDR3 contains 11 residues when both ends are counted. CDR3 residues: CASSLGQRSYL.

For this clonotype: The junction departs from germline at one end; a sequencing error may be responsible. V usage is TRBV2 and J usage is TRBJ2-5; 10 bases match TRBD1. The CDR3 has 15 residues. The germline CDR1 and CDR2 sequences are SNHLY and FYNNEI. This CDR3 reads CTSRETTGGEETQYF. The CDR3 DNA follows: TGTACCAGCAGGGAGACGACAGGGGGCGAGGAGACCCAGTACTTC.